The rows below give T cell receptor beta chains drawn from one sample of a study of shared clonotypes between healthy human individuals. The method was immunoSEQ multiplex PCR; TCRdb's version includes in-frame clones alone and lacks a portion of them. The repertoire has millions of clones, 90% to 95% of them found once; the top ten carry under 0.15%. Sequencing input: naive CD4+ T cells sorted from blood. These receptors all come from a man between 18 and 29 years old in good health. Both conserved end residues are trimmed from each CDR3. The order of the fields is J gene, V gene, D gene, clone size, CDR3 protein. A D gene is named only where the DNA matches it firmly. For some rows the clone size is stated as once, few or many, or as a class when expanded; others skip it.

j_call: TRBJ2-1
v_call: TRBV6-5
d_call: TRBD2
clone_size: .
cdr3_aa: ASRPGLASYNEQF

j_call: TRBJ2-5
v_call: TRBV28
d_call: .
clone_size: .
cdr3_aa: ASSSLGEGQY

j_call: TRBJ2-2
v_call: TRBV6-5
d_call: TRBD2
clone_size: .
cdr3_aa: ASRSSGVNTGELF

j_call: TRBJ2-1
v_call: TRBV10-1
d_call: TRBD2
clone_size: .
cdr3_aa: ASSGLPGGEQF

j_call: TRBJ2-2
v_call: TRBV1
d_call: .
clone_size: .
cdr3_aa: TSSQGGANTGELF

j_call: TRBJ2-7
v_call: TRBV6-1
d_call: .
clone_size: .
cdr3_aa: ASSEDEGTSYEQY

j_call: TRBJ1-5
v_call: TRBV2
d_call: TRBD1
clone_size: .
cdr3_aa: ASSEYGDRGQPQH

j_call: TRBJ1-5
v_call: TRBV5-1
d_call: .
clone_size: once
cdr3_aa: ASSFTGFPQPQH

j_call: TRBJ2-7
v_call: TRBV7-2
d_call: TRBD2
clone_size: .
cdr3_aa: ASSLAKLAVSSYEQY

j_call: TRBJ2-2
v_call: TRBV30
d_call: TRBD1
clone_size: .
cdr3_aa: AWTNRDRVTGELF

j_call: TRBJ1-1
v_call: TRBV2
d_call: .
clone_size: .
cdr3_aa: ASSELAVNTEAF

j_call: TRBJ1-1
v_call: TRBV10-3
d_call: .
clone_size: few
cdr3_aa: AISVGGTEAF

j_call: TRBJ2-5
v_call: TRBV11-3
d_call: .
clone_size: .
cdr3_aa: ASSRAGTETQY

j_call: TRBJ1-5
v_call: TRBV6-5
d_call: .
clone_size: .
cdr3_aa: ASRDSASNQPQH

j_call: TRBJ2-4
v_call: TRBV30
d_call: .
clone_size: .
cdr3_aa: AWSVRKVLAKNIQY

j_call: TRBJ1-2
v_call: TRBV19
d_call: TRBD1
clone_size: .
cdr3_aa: ASRPDGTGGRYGYT

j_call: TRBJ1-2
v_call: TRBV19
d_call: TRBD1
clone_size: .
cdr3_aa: ASSIARQGLGVGNGYT

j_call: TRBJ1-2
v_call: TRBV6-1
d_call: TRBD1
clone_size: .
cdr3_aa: ASHLITGGNYGYT

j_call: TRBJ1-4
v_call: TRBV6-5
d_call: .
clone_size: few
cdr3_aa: ASSYGEKLF

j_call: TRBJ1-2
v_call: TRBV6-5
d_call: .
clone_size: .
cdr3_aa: ASRQGRNYGYT

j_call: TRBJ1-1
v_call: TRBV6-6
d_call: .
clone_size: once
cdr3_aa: ASSGGGLNTEAF

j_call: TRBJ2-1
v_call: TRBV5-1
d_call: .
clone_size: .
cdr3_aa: ASSFSGGAYNEQF

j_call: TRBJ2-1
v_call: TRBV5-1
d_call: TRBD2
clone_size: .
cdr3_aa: ASSLGGGASYNEQF

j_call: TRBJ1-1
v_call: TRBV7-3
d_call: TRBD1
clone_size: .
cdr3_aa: ASSSTGGNTEAF

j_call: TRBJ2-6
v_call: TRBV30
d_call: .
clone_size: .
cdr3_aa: AWSGTGANVLT

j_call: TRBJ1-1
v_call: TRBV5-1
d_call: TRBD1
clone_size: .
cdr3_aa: ASSPGQGALFLEAF

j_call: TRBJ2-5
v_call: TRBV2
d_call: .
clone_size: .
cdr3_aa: ASPGPSGETQY

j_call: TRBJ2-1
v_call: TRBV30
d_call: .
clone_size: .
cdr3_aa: AWSVQRGRKEQF

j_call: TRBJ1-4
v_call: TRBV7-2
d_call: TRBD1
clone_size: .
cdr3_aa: ASSVRDRGPDEKLF

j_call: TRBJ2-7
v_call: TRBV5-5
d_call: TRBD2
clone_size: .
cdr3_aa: ASSLGGSSYEQY

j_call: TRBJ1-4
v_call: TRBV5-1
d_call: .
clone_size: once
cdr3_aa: ASSFSGRGEKLF